This TCR beta chain was observed in a study of blood T cell repertoires in COVID-19. Study-wide context: T cells, B-cell-depleted T cells, or PBMCs provided the cDNA or gDNA that served as material.

Sequencing used immunoSEQ multiplex PCR; TCRdb keeps in-frame clones, though not all of them. Found here are roughly 120,000 clones, over 65% of them singletons; the top ten hold about 2.1%. Germline CDR1 is SGHVS and CDR2 is FQNEAQ. CDR3 length: 18 amino acids. J gave up 5 bases and V 5 bases, and 10 bases lay outside the gene matches. This sequence joins TRBV7-8 and TRBJ2-2; TRBD2 agrees at 14 bases. Material: peripheral blood. This clonotype was sampled from a man younger than 40 with acute or convalescent COVID-19. The CDR3 DNA reads as TGTGCCAGCAGCCCTACGGGACTAGCGGGAGTGCGGACCGGGGAGCTGTTTTTT. Translation gives CASSPTGLAGVRTGELFF.